This entry features one T cell receptor beta chain sequence. A single count supports this clone. The target of this receptor is not known. No much larger clone is present one base from it, and per-base qualities are unavailable. The cohort was made up of 500 to 850 healthy bone marrow donors. At the time of sampling, all cohort members were nominally healthy, though unrecorded immune exposures were likely present. The donor was CMV seronegative and belonged to the group of 380 or so seronegative cohort members. A peripheral blood sample was collected from each donor, and TCR beta sequencing was performed on peripheral blood mononuclear cells. Genomic DNA was extracted from the blood cell samples with the Qiagen DNeasy Blood Extraction Kit. This sample was taken from a study of cytomegalovirus exposure and HLA in healthy donors (TCRdb year 2017). Context from the whole study: An earlier analysis of roughly 500 of the donors reported about 250 Gb of sequence data and 100 million to 140 million unique TCR beta sequences from approximately 180 million T cells. The number of donors typed differed by locus, with roughly 629-640 for A, B, C, DRB1 and DQB1, 522 for DQA1, 606 for DPA1, and approximately 470 for DPB1. Of the 300 to 500 genotyped donors, roughly 80% were placed in the genetic ancestry cluster associated with self-reported Caucasian donors. A later genetic analysis used genome-wide SNP genotypes for about three fifths of the 666 donors, treating that subset as a discovery cohort. Across 398 genotyped donors of the cohort, an average of 235,054 unique TCR beta nucleotide sequences per donor were sequenced, and roughly a sixth of those sequences were non-productive. HLA typing included class I and class II loci at four-digit resolution. The study aimed to test whether cataloging public T cell receptors could reveal signatures of past pathogen exposure. Roughly 300 gigabases of sequencing data and 70 million to 85 million unique TCR sequences were included in an early release covering 550 to 650 HLA-typed donors. Along with the approximately 600-subject first cohort, a separate validation cohort of roughly 110 different subjects was used. A few DR-DQ haplotypes were treated as single units for association and clustering because of strong linkage in the cohort. To study patterns of TCR occurrence, a later analysis re-analyzed previously published TCR beta repertoires from 700 or so donors and added high-resolution HLA genotyping. All discovery cohort repertoires had been generated using a single sequencing platform. An earlier analysis of 500 to 650 of the donors applied high-throughput TCR beta sequencing to assess whether each TCR beta V gene segment acted as functional or pseudogenic. High-throughput TCR immunosequencing, statistical association of individual TCRs with disease status, and machine learning were combined to predict cytomegalovirus infection status. The study used immunosequencing to profile the T cell repertoires of several hundred subjects and linked those repertoires to cytomegalovirus serostatus. Rather than drawing on any new phenotypic data, the later analysis identified candidate immune exposures from TCR beta sequences and the way those sequences occurred across donors. Donor age, sex, ethnicity and CMV serostatus were compiled alongside the repertoire data.

The full study reports these points: CMV serostatus was the only immune exposure information available for the cohort. Because HLA typing was unavailable for some donors at each locus, only the typed subset was used in association tests. Roughly uniform sequencing depth across donors was assumed in presence/absence analyses, although this assumption may not hold. In vitro tests confirmed that a few of the cytomegalovirus-associated TCR beta chains recognize cytomegalovirus antigens. A later analysis found that TCR association rates varied across HLA loci, with DRB1 alleles showing the most associated TCRs and HLA-C alleles the fewest. A further reported finding was that TCR beta sequences accurately predicted the HLA-A and HLA-B alleles for most subjects in the first cohort. According to a later analysis, parvovirus B19, influenza, CMV and Epstein-Barr virus appeared linked to several top co-occurrence clusters. The authors suggested that the approach could potentially be generalized to other disease states and immunological phenotypes. Most TCR sequences were observed very rarely across donors, whereas some public TCRs were present in many individuals. When HLA alleles, especially DR and DQ, strongly co-occurred, attributing TCR associations to individual alleles was difficult. In a later analysis, some 17,000 TCR beta sequences were associated with specific HLA alleles at a false discovery rate of 0.05. The earlier analysis of 587 of the donors excluded approximately 15 rarely observed V segments, including chromosome 9 orphons, because counts were too low. V-gene and J-gene trimming of TCR beta chains was associated with a missense DCLRE1C variant in a later genetic analysis, and the association was replicated in an independent cohort. In an earlier analysis of about 600 of the donors, most TCR beta V segments appeared in productive rearrangements about 87% or about 30% of the time, broadly matching IMGT annotations. The study listed 150 to 200 TCR beta chains as associated with cytomegalovirus. Linkage disequilibrium might explain the correlated functional status among segregating V segments, but an unknown experimental factor could not be excluded. In a later genetic analysis, fewer N-insertions in productive TCRs were reported among donors in an Asian-associated ancestry cluster than the roughly 700-donor mean. Compared with equally common non-associated chains, HLA-associated TCR beta chains in a later analysis were more clonally expanded and had lower generation probabilities. The classifier was reported to diagnose cytomegalovirus status with high specificity and sensitivity in both the original and validation cohorts. The sequencing pipeline was judged likely to have produced a cluster of highly shared sequence variants as a technical artifact. In this cohort, only TCR beta chains were sequenced, and detectable features were limited by the absence of alpha or paired-chain data. Most CMV-associated TCR beta chains appeared to be HLA-restricted in a later analysis, and the HLA associations seemed to be driven largely by CMV exposure.

Preparation of the library involved the immunoSEQ multiplex PCR assay. The multiplex PCR relied on a mix of 60 forward primers for TCR Vbeta segments and 13 reverse primers for TCR Jbeta segments. Amplification of the CDR3 region of rearranged TCR beta genes was performed with a multiplex PCR assay on genomic DNA. Amplified TCR beta libraries were sequenced as 87-base-pair reads on the Illumina HiSeq System. The study's own analysis went as follows. A later analysis counted approximately 74 million unique TCR beta chains across the 650 to 700 repertoires, and approximately 11 million of these chains were shared by at least two donors. A nearest-neighbor algorithm error-corrected the raw reads and collapsed the reads into unique sequences, merging closely related sequences to remove PCR and sequencing errors. V, D and J gene segments were assigned by aligning CDR3 sequences to IMGT reference sequences. For a sequence to be retained, a match of at least six nucleotides was required to both a V gene segment and a J gene segment. Rearrangements were called productive when the CDR3 lacked stop codons and stayed in frame with V and J; all others were non-productive. CDR3 was defined by IMGT convention, running from the second conserved V-encoded cysteine to the conserved J-encoded phenylalanine. Sequences without an unambiguous match to a single V gene segment were excluded from the earlier analysis of 450 to 750 of the donors. In an earlier analysis of several hundred of the donors, a V segment was called functional when productive rearrangements were above 56.7%, and segregating when the standard deviation between donors exceeded 5%. A statistical classification framework was built for diagnosing cytomegalovirus status from the catalog of TCR beta chain sequences. V and J gene assignment, in a later analysis, came from comparing TCR nucleotide sequences with IMGT/GENE-DB human TR gene sequences. The TCRdist pipeline was used in a later analysis to assign CDR3 sequences and most-parsimonious VDJ recombination scenarios. A later analysis defined each TCR beta chain by its CDR3 amino acid sequence plus V-gene family, and excluded reads lacking a unique V-gene family. In a later analysis, 500 to 700 highly shared, low-generation-probability nucleotide sequences were removed to address suspected cross-contamination and a sequencing artifact. In a later analysis, a clonal expansion index was calculated for each public chain from normalized within-repertoire ranks of inferred template counts. In a later analysis, generation probabilities were computed using a VDJ recombination model fitted to out-of-frame rearrangements, and the results were checked against IGoR. In a later analysis, hypergeometric tests were used to score TCR-TCR, TCR-HLA and TCR-CMV co-occurrence, with a repertoire-size bias correction applied to TCR pairs. In a later analysis, false discovery rates were estimated by permuting HLA or CMV assignments 20 times. A later analysis grouped co-occurring TCRs with DBSCAN, adding TCRdist sequence similarity when clustering within HLA-allele-positive subsets. Co-occurrence clustering excluded repertoires with fewer than 30,000 or more than 120,000 public chains, plus five with anomalous nucleotide sharing. TCRdb mirrors the immuneACCESS table, restricted to in-frame sequences. Some clones are absent from its copies; in checked studies, under half trace to an unresolved V gene, and the reason for the others is unknown. The V and J calls and clone size are taken from that table; D and trimming were inferred from the DNA. Recorded for this sample are about 140,000 clones; about 66% of them occurred a single time. The ten largest clones capture around 1.9% of the sample.

This sequence originates from a male donor in good health and CMV-seronegative. The sample taken for sequencing was PBMCs.

The DNA reads TGTGCCAGCAGCTTAGCACAGGGCGAGCAGTACTTC. This translates into CASSLAQGEQYF. Recombination connected TRBV7-6 to TRBJ2-7, and the D gene may be TRBD1, 6 bases matching. The CDR3 covers 12 residues, taking in both the cysteine and the phenylalanine. The sequence is cut down to CDR3 DNA, 36 bases in frame from base 1. CDR1 and CDR2 are drawn from the germline V gene: SGHVS, FNYEAQ. Relative to germline, V is 0 bases shorter and J is 6 bases shorter, with 6 bases between their ends.